The 9 T cell receptor beta chains below were found in one sample sequenced in a study of human T cells and chemical hapten exposure. Time point: patch test 2, 6 weeks after DPC sensitization. As to treatment: therapeutic diphenylcyclopropenone sensitization with weekly scalp DPC. TCRdb analysed the RACE reads with MiXCR anew, one entry per CDR3 protein. The sample includes a few hundred thousand distinct CDR3 sequences, roughly 6% seen only once; the top ten take about 5%. The sequences come from whole blood, collected in connection with sensitization to the hapten diphenylcyclopropenone (DPC). These receptors originate from a woman aged 18-29 years with alopecia areata. Some clones in this sample may be carry-over from other donors' samples.

In its sample, this clonotype was seen many times. The chain combines TRBV10-3 with TRBJ1-2, with D perhaps matching TRBD1 (5 bases). CDR3 size: 13 residues. CDR1 is ENHRY and CDR2 is SYGVKD in the germline V gene. Between the trimmed V and J ends, which lost 3 bases and 8 bases, there was a span of 13 bases. For the CDR3, the DNA is TGTGCCATCAGTGAAGGAACGGACATCGGCTACACCTTC. It yields the protein CAISEGTDIGYTF.

This chain connects TRBV5-1 to TRBJ2-7; D is undetermined. Germline V gene sequence: CDR1 SGHRS, CDR2 YFSETQ. This CDR3 region has 15 residues. V was pared by 0 bases and J by 2 bases, with 12 bases between. CDR3 sequence reads: CASSLGPTVTYEQYF. In DNA, the CDR3 is TGCGCCAGCAGCTTGGGACCGACGGTTACCTACGAGCAGTACTTC. The full variable domain, in which reference TRBV5-1 and TRBJ2-7 provide the parts outside the CDR3, is KAGVTQTPRYLIKTRGQQVTLSCSPISGHRSVSWYQQTPGQGLQFLFEYFSETQRNKGNFPGRFSGRQFSNSRSEMNVSTLELGDSALYLCASSLGPTVTYEQYFGPGTRLTVT.

Only a few counts were recorded for this clonotype. The chain recombines TRBV20-1 with TRBJ1-2; no firm D call. V shed 4 bases and J shed 4 bases, with 4 bases lying between them. The CDR3 is 10 residues long. CDR1 is DFQATT, CDR2 SNEGSKA, per germline (reference sequence). Here the CDR3 reads CSANSYGYTF. CDR3 nucleotide sequence: TGCAGTGCTAACAGCTATGGCTACACCTTC.

The genes are TRBV12-3 or TRBV12-4 and TRBJ1-6, with D maybe TRBD1 (5 bases). The CDR3 spans 14 residues. V was cut by 7 bases and J by 8 bases, with 15 bases left in between. The DNA of the CDR3 is TGTGCCAGCAATTATGGGGGGTATCATTCACCCCTCCACTTT. Residues: CASNYGGYHSPLHF.

This clonotype was detected once. A much larger clone is a single base away; this may be a read error. The chain combines TRBV11-3 with TRBJ1-1, with TRBD1 identical over 8 bases. Looked up from germline, CDR1 is SGHNT and CDR2 is YENEEA. The CDR3 covers 14 residues. J gave up 5 bases and V 5 bases, and 7 bases lay outside the gene matches. CDR3 loop: CASSRQGTETEAFF. The CDR3 DNA is TGTGCCAGCAGCAGACAGGGGACGGAGACTGAAGCTTTCTTT.

This clonotype occurred a few times. The chain has TRBV6-5 and TRBJ2-1; D gene unclear. V dropped 5 bases and J dropped 3 bases, with 5 bases sitting between them. The CDR3 consists of 12 residues. Germline assignment: CDR1 MNHEY and CDR2 SVGAGI. The CDR3 is CASSNSYNEQFF. CDR3 DNA sequence: TGTGCCAGCAGTAACAGCTACAATGAGCAGTTCTTC.

The chain joins TRBV7-3 to TRBJ2-2; TRBD2 agrees at 10 bases. The ends lost 5 bases at V and 3 bases at J; junction bases unmatched: 3. Germline V lookup: CDR1 SGHTA, CDR2 FQGTGA. The CDR3 consists of 15 residues. CDR3 region: CASSVLAGYTGELFF. CDR3 DNA sequence: TGTGCCAGCAGCGTACTAGCGGGGTACACCGGGGAGCTGTTTTTT.

This clonotype was picked up a small number of times. J is TRBJ2-1 and V is TRBV11-3; TRBD1 or TRBD2 may be the D gene (5 bases each). This CDR3 is built from 12 residues. Germline V gene lookup returns CDR1 SGHNT and CDR2 YENEEA. Deletions cut 9 bases from V and 7 bases from J, with 13 bases between. The CDR3 DNA reads as TGTGCCAGTTTCGAGGGGTTTAATGAGCAGTTCTTC. This gives the protein CASFEGFNEQFF.

By proportion, this clonotype is medium-sized. This sequence joins TRBV11-3 and TRBJ1-1; D not resolved. CDR3 size: 14 residues. V lost 1 base to trimming and J lost 1 base, with 7 bases between them. Germline CDR1 and CDR2: SGHNT and YENEEA. Written as DNA, the CDR3 is TGTGCCAGCAGCTTAGGAGGGCCGAACACTGAAGCTTTCTTT. Translation gives CASSLGGPNTEAFF.